These 17 T cell receptor beta chains share one sample of origin, sequenced in a study of OX40 agonist ivuxolimab in advanced cancers. Sequencing used immunoSEQ multiplex PCR; TCRdb keeps in-frame clones, though not all of them. This sample has 95,000 to 100,000 clones; just under 85% occur once, and the top ten carry almost 1.5%. The starting material was CD4+ or CD8+ T cells sorted from blood, obtained in a trial of the OX40 agonist ivuxolimab. The receptors shown here come from an adult with an advanced solid tumor such as melanoma, head and neck, liver or kidney cancer.

The V and J genes are TRBV7-2 and TRBJ1-5, with D uncertain. The germline CDR1 and CDR2 sequences are SGHTA and FQGNSA. V was clipped by 0 bases and J by 8 bases, with 11 bases between them. The CDR3 extends over 14 amino acids. CDR3 in amino acids: CASSLAGVSEPQHF. For the CDR3, the DNA is TGTGCCAGCAGCTTAGCCGGTGTGAGCGAGCCCCAGCATTTT.

This clone was found a few times. V and J are TRBV15 and TRBJ2-7; D is undetermined. The V and J ends lost 5 bases and 2 bases respectively, with 22 bases between them. CDR3 length: 17 residues. The germline gives CDR1 LNHNV, CDR2 YYDKDF (reference sequence). The CDR3 region is CATSPQRQSGWAYEQYF. Here the CDR3 DNA reads TGTGCCACCAGCCCGCAAAGGCAATCCGGGTGGGCCTACGAGCAGTACTTC. Looking up the rest from reference TRBV15 and TRBJ2-7 gives the full variable domain: DAMVIQNPRYQVTQFGKPVTLSCSQTLNHNVMYWYQQKSSQAPKLLFHYYDKDFNNEADTPDNFQSRRPNTSFCFLDIRSPGLGDTAMYLCATSPQRQSGWAYEQYFGPGTRLTVT.

The CDR3 here is CASSSRRVTCGNTIYF. In DNA, the CDR3 is TGTGCCAGCAGCTCCAGGCGGGTTACCTGTGGAAACACCATATATTTT. The chain employs TRBV21-1 and TRBJ1-3. TRBV21-1 is noted as a pseudogene. The CDR3 sequence is 16 residues long.

This clone was recorded once. The chain carries TRBV11-2 and TRBJ2-3; either TRBD1 or TRBD2 may fit D (5 bases each). This CDR3 spans 14 amino acids. Germline CDR1 is SGHAT and CDR2 is FQNNGV. V was trimmed by 5 bases and J by 4 bases, leaving 13 bases between them. The CDR3 DNA follows: TGTGCCAGCAGCCAAGATGGGGGAGCAGATACGCAGTATTTT. It codes for CASSQDGGADTQYF. Together with reference TRBV11-2 and TRBJ2-3, the CDR3 gives the full variable domain: EAGVAQSPRYKIIEKRQSVAFWCNPISGHATLYWYQQILGQGPKLLIQFQNNGVVDDSQLPKDRFSAERLKGVDSTLKIQPAKLEDSAVYLCASSQDGGADTQYFGPGTRLTVL.

Remarks on this clone: The identical CDR3 is also encoded by other nucleotide sequences in the sample. This rearrangement joins TRBV6-5 to TRBJ2-7, with 8 bases matching TRBD2. V gave up 4 bases and J gave up 3 bases; unmatched junction bases: 8. The CDR3 length is 15 residues. The germline CDR1 and CDR2 sequences are MNHEY and SVGAGI. CDR3 in amino acids: CASSSAGGGSYEQYF. DNA of the CDR3: TGTGCCAGCAGTTCCGCGGGCGGGGGGAGCTACGAGCAGTACTTC.

The J gene is TRBJ2-2, the V gene TRBV27, with TRBD2 identical over 15 bases. This CDR3 has 19 amino acids. Germline CDR1 reads MNHEY; CDR2 reads SMNVEV (reference sequence). With V trimmed by 3 bases and J by 0 bases, 5 bases remained unmatched. The CDR3 region has the DNA TGTGCCAGCAGTTTTTTGGGACTAGCGGGAGGATCGAACACCGGGGAGCTGTTTTTT. Protein product: CASSFLGLAGGSNTGELFF.

The CDR3 is CASSPDGRAPRTDTQYF. As DNA, the CDR3 is TGTGCCAGCAGTCCCGACGGGCGGGCTCCCCGCACAGATACGCAGTATTTT. The J gene is TRBJ2-3, the V gene TRBV6-4, with D perhaps TRBD2 (5 bases). Looked up from germline, CDR1 is MRHNA and CDR2 is SNTAGT. Trimming removed 5 bases from V and 1 base from J, with 19 bases in between. This CDR3 contains 17 residues.

The chain is built from TRBV29-1 and TRBJ2-5, with D tentatively TRBD2 (7 bases). Trimming pared 5 bases from V and 5 bases from J, leaving 12 bases between. Per the germline V gene, CDR1 is SQVTM and CDR2 is ANQGSEA. This CDR3 comprises 12 residues. The CDR3 DNA sequence: TGCAGCGTTTGGGGGGGCCGGGAGACCCAGTACTTC. As protein: CSVWGGRETQYF.

This chain uses TRBV6-5 with TRBJ2-1; a possible D gene is TRBD1 (6 bases). V lost 6 bases and J lost 8, with 8 bases in between. CDR1 is MNHEY, CDR2 SVGAGI, per germline. This CDR3 contains 11 residues. CDR3 bases: TGTGCCAGCAGCAGGGGTGATGAGCAGTTCTTC. Its translation: CASSRGDEQFF.

In this sample, this clone turned up once. The V and J genes are TRBV30 and TRBJ2-7, with 7 bases matching TRBD2. Trimming removed 2 bases from V and 6 bases from J; junction bases left unmatched: 10. The germline gives CDR1 GTSNPN, CDR2 SVGIG (reference sequence). The CDR3 loop spans 14 amino acids. The DNA of the CDR3 is TGTGCCTGGAGTCCCGGTCAGGGACTATTCGAGCAGTACTTC. The encoded protein is CAWSPGQGLFEQYF.

V and J are TRBV7-9 and TRBJ2-3, with D uncertain. This CDR3 is built from 15 residues. The V end lost 4 bases, the J end lost 0 bases, and 11 bases lay between the germline ends. Germline values: CDR1 SEHNR, CDR2 FQNEAQ (reference sequence). The CDR3 loop reads CASSSPRSSTDTQYF. The CDR3 nucleotides are TGTGCCAGCAGCTCCCCTAGGAGTAGCACAGATACGCAGTATTTT.

The chain recombines TRBV7-9 with TRBJ2-1; 7 positions agree with TRBD2. This CDR3 has 14 residues. Germline V gene data show CDR1 as SEHNR and CDR2 as FQNEAQ (reference sequence). V shed 3 bases, J shed 6 bases, and the junction held 5 bases outside the gene matches. CDR3 DNA: TGTGCCAGCAGCTTGGGAGGGTTTTCCAATGAGCAGTTCTTC. Translation: CASSLGGFSNEQFF. The full variable domain, rest sourced from reference TRBV7-9 and TRBJ2-1, is DTGVSQNPRHKITKRGQNVTFRCDPISEHNRLYWYRQTLGQGPEFLTYFQNEAQLEKSRLLSDRFSAERPKGSFSTLEIQRTEQGDSAMYLCASSLGGFSNEQFFGPGTRLTVL.

This chain joins TRBV5-4 and TRBJ1-1, with D possibly matching TRBD1 (5 bases). CDR1 is SGHNT, CDR2 YYREEE, per germline (reference sequence). Trimming took 0 bases from V and 0 from J, leaving 9 bases between them. This CDR3 spans 15 amino acids. The CDR3 DNA reads as TGTGCCAGCAGCTTGGGGGCAGGGTTGAACACTGAAGCTTTCTTT. This gives the protein CASSLGAGLNTEAFF.

The rearrangement links TRBV5-1 to TRBJ1-3; D unclear. This CDR3 spans 15 amino acids. The V and J ends lost 3 bases and 0 bases respectively, with 10 bases between them. Germline V gives CDR1 SGHRS, CDR2 YFSETQ. The CDR3 DNA sequence: TGCGCCAGCAGCTCCGGCCCGCCCTCTGGAAACACCATATATTTT. It is translated as CASSSGPPSGNTIYF.

The V gene is TRBV30, the J gene TRBJ2-1; possible D gene TRBD2, 5 bases. The V and J ends lost 3 bases and 5 bases respectively, with 14 bases between them. Germline CDR1 is GTSNPN and CDR2 is SVGIG (reference sequence). The CDR3 runs to 14 residues. The CDR3 here is CAWSAGLANNEQFF. CDR3 nucleotide sequence: TGTGCCTGGAGCGCCGGTTTAGCGAACAATGAGCAGTTCTTC.

This clone was seen only a few times. J is TRBJ2-5 and V is TRBV4-2, with D perhaps TRBD2 (5 bases). With 1 base removed from V and 3 bases from J, the gap between germline ends came to 6 bases. CDR1 LGHNA and CDR2 YNFKEQ come from the germline V gene. CDR3 length equals 13 residues. As DNA, the CDR3 is TGTGCCAGCAGCCAAGGAGCGGAAGAGACCCAGTACTTC. It yields the protein CASSQGAEETQYF.

This clone was detected a few times. The chain employs TRBV28 and TRBJ2-7; D is unclear. The length of the CDR3 is 14 residues. Germline CDR1 and CDR2: MDHEN and SYDVKM. The V and J ends lost 2 bases and 2 bases respectively, with 10 bases between them. CDR3 in amino acids: CASSLTGPTYEQYF. CDR3 DNA: TGTGCCAGCAGTTTAACGGGTCCAACCTACGAGCAGTACTTC.